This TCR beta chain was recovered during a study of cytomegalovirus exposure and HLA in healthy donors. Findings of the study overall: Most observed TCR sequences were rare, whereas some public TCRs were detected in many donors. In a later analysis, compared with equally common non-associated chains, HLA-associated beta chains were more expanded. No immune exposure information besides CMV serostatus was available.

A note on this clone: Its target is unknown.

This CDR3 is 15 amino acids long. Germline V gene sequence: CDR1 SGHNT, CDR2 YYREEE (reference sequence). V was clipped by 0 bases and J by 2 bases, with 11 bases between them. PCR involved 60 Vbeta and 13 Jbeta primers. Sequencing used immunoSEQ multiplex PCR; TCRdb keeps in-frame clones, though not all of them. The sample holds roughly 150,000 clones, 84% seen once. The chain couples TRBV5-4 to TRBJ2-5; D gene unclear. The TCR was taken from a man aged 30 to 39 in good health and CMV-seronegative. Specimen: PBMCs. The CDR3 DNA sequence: TGTGCCAGCAGCTTGGGCTCAGGAATTCAAGAGACCCAGTACTTC. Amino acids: CASSLGSGIQETQYF.